The 2 T cell receptor beta chains listed next were all sequenced from one sample in a study of T cells in localized non-small cell lung cancer. Sequencing used immunoSEQ multiplex PCR; TCRdb keeps in-frame clones, though not all of them. The profile shows 40,000 to 55,000 clones, over 60% of them singletons. This specimen was PBMCs, taken before any cancer treatment. The receptors here all came from a woman aged 35 to 75 with stage II lung adenocarcinoma.

The chain combines TRBV4-2 with TRBJ2-2; 7 bases line up with TRBD2. CDR1 and CDR2 (germline): LGHNA, YNFKEQ. J lost 5 bases, V lost 4 bases, and 1 base had no gene match. The CDR3 length is 13 residues. CDR3 protein: CASSRGGTGELFF. CDR3 DNA sequence: TGTGCCAGCAGCCGGGGGGGAACCGGGGAGCTGTTTTTT.

J is TRBJ1-4 and V is TRBV25-1; a weak D match, TRBD1 (5 bases). The ends were cut back, 4 bases at V and 5 bases at J, with 17 bases in the middle. The CDR3 is 16 amino acids. CDR1 and CDR2 (germline): MGHDK, SYGVNS. DNA of the CDR3: TGTGCCAGCAGTGGATTCGGGACCGGACTGAATGAAAAACTGTTTTTT. Encoded protein: CASSGFGTGLNEKLFF. Using reference TRBV25-1 and TRBJ1-4 for the parts outside the CDR3, the full variable domain is EADIYQTPRYLVIGTGKKITLECSQTMGHDKMYWYQQDPGMELHLIHYSYGVNSTEKGDLSSESTVSRIRTEHFPLTLESARPSHTSQYLCASSGFGTGLNEKLFFGSGTQLSVL.